Listed below are T cell receptor beta chains from one sample, sequenced in a study of blood T cell repertoires in COVID-19. TCRdb's table, derived via immunoSEQ multiplex PCR, lists solely in-frame clones and lacks some. The sample gives around 290,000 clones, approximately 92% of which show up once; roughly 1.1% is in the top ten. Sample: PBMCs or T cells enriched from blood (not recorded which). All receptors derive from a woman in her 30s who had recovered from COVID-19. Both conserved end residues are part of each CDR3. D genes are given only for firm matches. Clone size is shown for a subset of rows, as once, few, many or a class of expanded clone.

d_gene	abundance	v_gene	j_gene	CDR3aa	CDR3nt
NA	NA	TRBV20-1	TRBJ1-2	CSASWSGGYTF	TGCAGTGCTAGTTGGAGTGGTGGCTACACCTTC
NA	once	TRBV4-1	TRBJ1-4	CASSLNGGQGEKLFF	TGCGCCAGCAGCCTTAACGGGGGGCAAGGGGAAAAACTGTTTTTT
NA	NA	TRBV7-8	TRBJ1-1	CASSLGVGANTEAFF	TGTGCCAGCAGCCTAGGAGTTGGGGCTAACACTGAAGCTTTCTTT
NA	NA	TRBV2	TRBJ2-7	CASRPQGMGLNEQYF	TGTGCCAGCAGACCCCAGGGGATGGGCCTTAACGAGCAGTACTTC
TRBD1	NA	TRBV10-3	TRBJ1-5	CAIRGQGNNQPQHF	TGTGCCATCAGGGGACAGGGGAACAATCAGCCCCAGCATTTT
TRBD1	NA	TRBV19	TRBJ1-2	CASRAGQGLHYGYTF	TGTGCCAGTAGAGCCGGACAGGGGCTGCACTATGGCTACACCTTC
TRBD2	NA	TRBV27	TRBJ2-2	CASSPGLASGELFF	TGTGCCAGCAGTCCCGGACTAGCTAGCGGGGAGCTGTTTTTT
TRBD1	NA	TRBV28	TRBJ1-2	CASSYPGQGTNYGYTF	TGTGCCAGCAGTTACCCAGGACAGGGAACGAACTATGGCTACACCTTC
TRBD1	NA	TRBV7-8	TRBJ2-1	CASSIPGTGGSNEQFF	TGTGCCAGCAGCATACCCGGGACAGGGGGGTCCAATGAGCAGTTCTTC
NA	once	TRBV28	TRBJ2-4	CASRGAGRLRDIQYF	TGTGCCAGCAGGGGTGCTGGACGACTAAGAGACATTCAGTACTTC
TRBD2	NA	TRBV19	TRBJ2-5	CASSIARTSGETQYF	TGTGCCAGTAGTATAGCAAGGACTAGCGGAGAGACCCAGTACTTC
TRBD1	once	TRBV15	TRBJ2-2	CATGTGGNTGELFF	TGTGCCACGGGGACAGGGGGCAACACCGGGGAGCTGTTTTTT
TRBD2	NA	TRBV7-2	TRBJ2-3	CASSMTSGRGTDTQYF	TGTGCCAGCAGCATGACTAGCGGGAGGGGCACAGATACGCAGTATTTT
NA	NA	TRBV6-5	TRBJ1-3	CASSYSGASSGNTIYF	TGTGCCAGCAGTTACTCGGGCGCGAGCTCTGGAAACACCATATATTTT
NA	NA	TRBV4-3	TRBJ2-3	CASSQEIDGTSTDTQYF	TGCGCCAGCAGCCAAGAAATTGACGGGACTAGCACAGATACGCAGTATTTT
NA	NA	TRBV18	TRBJ1-2	CASSPSSQGGGYTF	TGTGCCAGCTCACCATCATCCCAGGGTGGCGGCTACACCTTC
NA	NA	TRBV27	TRBJ2-1	CASSFKHPVNEQFF	TGTGCCAGCAGTTTCAAACATCCCGTCAATGAGCAGTTCTTC
NA	once	TRBV27	TRBJ2-1	CASSLWSGLISYNEQFF	TGTGCCAGCAGTTTGTGGAGCGGACTTATCTCCTACAATGAGCAGTTCTTC
NA	once	TRBV30	TRBJ1-1	CAWESGGPTEAFF	TGTGCCTGGGAATCGGGGGGGCCCACTGAAGCTTTCTTT
TRBD1	once	TRBV30	TRBJ2-5	CAWTTGQQETQYF	TGTGCCTGGACTACGGGACAGCAAGAGACCCAGTACTTC
NA	NA	TRBV27	TRBJ2-2	CASSFRLTEANTGELFF	TGTGCCAGCAGTTTCAGATTGACGGAGGCGAACACCGGGGAGCTGTTTTTT
TRBD2	NA	TRBV15	TRBJ2-7	CATSRGGGSYEQYF	TGTGCCACCAGCAGAGGGGGGGGATCCTACGAGCAGTACTTC
TRBD1	NA	TRBV4-1	TRBJ2-7	CASSLDRGFYEQYF	TGCGCCAGCAGCCTGGACAGGGGATTCTACGAGCAGTACTTC
TRBD1	NA	TRBV19	TRBJ2-2	CASSYRGHTGELFF	TGTGCCAGTAGTTACAGGGGACACACCGGGGAGCTGTTTTTT
TRBD2	NA	TRBV7-3	TRBJ2-1	CASSPGLAGGQNEQFF	TGTGCCAGCAGCCCCGGACTAGCGGGAGGTCAGAATGAGCAGTTCTTC
NA	once	TRBV28	TRBJ2-7	CASSFIRGPISYEQYF	TGTGCCAGCAGTTTCATCAGGGGACCAATTTCCTACGAGCAGTACTTC
NA	NA	TRBV14	TRBJ1-2	CASSQGGTALYGYTF	TGTGCCAGCAGCCAAGGCGGGACCGCTCTCTATGGCTACACCTTC
NA	NA	TRBV7-9	TRBJ1-2	CASSLVSAVENYGYTF	TGTGCCAGCAGCTTAGTTTCGGCGGTGGAAAACTATGGCTACACCTTC
NA	NA	TRBV3-1/TRBV3-2	TRBJ1-2	CASSQVEAQGGYTF	TGTGCCAGCAGCCAAGTAGAAGCCCAGGGGGGCTACACCTTC
NA	once	TRBV10-3	TRBJ2-5	CAISPGLGQGRQRETQYF	TGTGCCATCAGCCCGGGACTCGGGCAAGGTCGGCAACGGGAGACCCAGTACTTC
NA	NA	TRBV2	TRBJ1-1	CASSDREGWTEAFF	TGTGCCAGCAGTGATAGAGAGGGTTGGACTGAAGCTTTCTTT
NA	NA	TRBV29-1	TRBJ2-5	CSVDRDQETQYF	TGCAGCGTTGACAGGGACCAAGAGACCCAGTACTTC
TRBD1	NA	TRBV30	TRBJ2-2	CAWSEGAWTGELFF	TGTGCCTGGAGTGAGGGGGCTTGGACCGGGGAGCTGTTTTTT
NA	NA	TRBV9	TRBJ2-7	CASSARPSTPYEQYF	TGTGCCAGCAGCGCGCGTCCTTCAACCCCCTACGAGCAGTACTTC
TRBD1	NA	TRBV5-6	TRBJ2-7	CASSTGTGIYEQYF	TGTGCCAGCAGCACCGGGACAGGGATCTACGAGCAGTACTTC
NA	once	TRBV27	TRBJ2-3	CASSFMSTDTQYF	TGTGCCAGCAGTTTTATGAGCACAGATACGCAGTATTTT
TRBD2	NA	TRBV7-9	TRBJ2-1	CASSSPGLANEQFF	TGTGCCAGCAGCTCACCGGGACTAGCGAATGAGCAGTTCTTC
TRBD2	NA	TRBV24-1	TRBJ2-1	CATSGRPSGRGSYNEQFF	TGTGCCACCAGTGGAAGACCTAGCGGGAGAGGCTCCTACAATGAGCAGTTCTTC
NA	NA	TRBV30	TRBJ1-4	CAWSPRALTNEKLFF	TGTGCCTGGAGCCCGAGGGCACTAACTAATGAAAAACTGTTTTTT
TRBD1	NA	TRBV27	TRBJ1-6	CATGQGAESPLHF	TGTGCCACCGGACAGGGGGCTGAATCACCCCTCCACTTT
NA	NA	TRBV4-3	TRBJ2-3	CASSPGVGGSVTQYF	TGCGCCAGCAGCCCAGGGGTAGGAGGAAGCGTTACGCAGTATTTT
NA	NA	TRBV5-1	TRBJ1-3	CASSLEPEISGNTIYF	TGCGCCAGCAGCTTGGAGCCGGAGATCTCTGGAAACACCATATATTTT
TRBD2	NA	TRBV29-1	TRBJ2-7	CSARTSGHGEQYF	TGCAGCGCAAGGACTAGCGGACATGGAGAGCAGTACTTC
TRBD1	once	TRBV28	TRBJ1-1	CASRPSQGTRTVEAFF	TGTGCCAGCAGACCCTCACAGGGGACCCGAACAGTTGAAGCTTTCTTT
NA	NA	TRBV7-8	TRBJ1-2	CASSRPTLIAITF	TGTGCCAGCAGCCGTCCGACGTTGATAGCTATCACCTTC
TRBD1	NA	TRBV10-3	TRBJ1-2	CAISESRSRTGGDYGYTF	TGTGCCATCAGTGAGTCGCGCAGTCGGACAGGGGGCGACTATGGCTACACCTTC
TRBD2	NA	TRBV9	TRBJ2-1	CASSVELAGYEQFF	TGTGCCAGCAGCGTAGAACTAGCGGGCTATGAGCAGTTCTTC
NA	once	TRBV6-5	TRBJ1-2	CASSYSGAGSYGYTF	TGTGCCAGCAGTTACTCGGGGGCAGGGAGCTATGGCTACACCTTC
TRBD1	NA	TRBV3-1/TRBV3-2	TRBJ2-4	CASSPGQGKNIQYF	TGTGCCAGCAGCCCGGGACAGGGGAAAAACATTCAGTACTTC
NA	NA	TRBV30	TRBJ1-2	CAWSVAGSGGYTF	TGTGCCTGGAGTGTGGCAGGATCGGGAGGCTACACCTTC
NA	NA	TRBV19	TRBJ2-7	CASSLRDSYEQYF	TGTGCCAGTAGTCTCCGGGACTCCTACGAGCAGTACTTC
TRBD1	few	TRBV7-2	TRBJ1-5	CASSTGTGNQPQHF	TGTGCCAGCAGCACTGGGACAGGCAATCAGCCCCAGCATTTT
TRBD2	NA	TRBV7-6	TRBJ2-1	CASSLLEREGYEQFF	TGTGCCAGCAGCTTATTGGAGCGGGAGGGGTATGAGCAGTTCTTC
TRBD1	NA	TRBV10-1	TRBJ1-5	CASGQGNQPQHF	TGCGCCAGCGGACAGGGGAATCAGCCCCAGCATTTT
TRBD1	NA	TRBV7-2	TRBJ1-5	CASSTGQGTNQPQHF	TGTGCCAGCAGCACCGGACAGGGGACCAATCAGCCCCAGCATTTT
TRBD1	NA	TRBV28	TRBJ1-6	CASRDREGSPLHF	TGTGCCAGCAGGGACAGGGAAGGATCACCCCTCCACTTT
TRBD1	few	TRBV12-3/TRBV12-4	TRBJ1-2	CASRRDSYGYTF	TGTGCCAGCAGACGGGACAGCTATGGCTACACCTTC